This entry describes one T cell receptor (beta chain). The data originate from a study of cytomegalovirus exposure and HLA in healthy donors. The overall study: Within an early data release were roughly 83 million unique TCRs drawn from HLA-typed donors.

The PCR had 60 Vbeta and 13 Jbeta primers. Original methodology: There were 70 million to 95 million unique TCR beta chains by a later count, and approximately 12 million of them were shared. The assay was immunoSEQ multiplex PCR, and TCRdb's table has in-frame clones only and misses some. The DNA gave D and trimming, while V, J and clone size come from that table. The repertoire includes approximately 140,000 clones, roughly 76% of them detected once, and roughly 1.6% sits in the top ten. Sampled while nominally healthy, donors likely had unrecorded immune exposures. V lost 1 base and J 8 bases, leaving 17 bases between the germline ends. CDR3 size: 15 residues. The V gene's germline CDR1 is WNHNN and CDR2 SYGVQD (reference sequence).

This chain joins TRBV10-1 and TRBJ1-2, with D possibly matching TRBD1 (5 bases). Sequenced sample: PBMCs. This receptor was taken from a female donor in good health and CMV-seronegative. The CDR3 reads CASSEFTGAKRGYTF. CDR3 nucleotide sequence: TGCGCCAGCAGTGAGTTTACAGGAGCTAAGAGAGGCTACACCTTC.